A selection of T cell receptor beta chains follows, all from one sample in a study of cytomegalovirus exposure and HLA in healthy donors. Here immunoSEQ multiplex PCR was the method, and the copy in TCRdb shows in-frame clones only, minus some. The sample holds around 300,000 clones, roughly 81% seen once. Sequencing input: PBMCs. The receptors shown here come from a woman in her forties in good health and CMV-seropositive. The CDR3 runs from the conserved cysteine through the conserved F or W. The D gene is left open where the match is weak. Some rows mark clone size as missing; the rest say once, few, many or name a class of expanded clone.

clone size	V gene	J gene	D gene	CDR3 DNA	CDR3 protein
NA	TRBV7-6	TRBJ1-5	NA	TGTGCCAGCAGCTTGACGGCAGGGTCCGGGCAGCCCCAGCATTTT	CASSLTAGSGQPQHF
NA	TRBV30	TRBJ1-4	TRBD1	TGTGCCTGGAGTGTAACCAACAGGGGGCTAGGGGAAAAACTGTTTTTT	CAWSVTNRGLGEKLFF
NA	TRBV6-5	TRBJ1-4	NA	TGTGCCAGCAGGAACATTGCAACTAATGAAAAACTGTTTTTT	CASRNIATNEKLFF
NA	TRBV9	TRBJ2-7	TRBD2	TGTGCCAGCAGCGACGGACTAGCGGGAGGGCCCCTCGGGAACGAGCAGTACTTC	CASSDGLAGGPLGNEQYF
NA	TRBV7-9	TRBJ1-1	TRBD1	TGTGCCAGCAGCGTGACAGGGGTAACTGAAGCTTTCTTT	CASSVTGVTEAFF
NA	TRBV25-1	TRBJ2-5	TRBD1	TGTGCCAGCAGTGGACAGGGTCGGGAGACCCAGTACTTC	CASSGQGRETQYF
NA	TRBV14	TRBJ1-1	NA	TGTGCCAGCAGCCAATACAGGGTCTCTAGGGACACTGAAGCTTTCTTT	CASSQYRVSRDTEAFF
NA	TRBV7-3	TRBJ1-1	NA	TGTGCCAGCAGCTTAGACTTGAACACTGAAGCTTTCTTT	CASSLDLNTEAFF
NA	TRBV7-6	TRBJ2-5	TRBD2	TGTGCCGCCGGGGTCGCTAGCGGGAGAGGGACCCAGTACTTC	CAAGVASGRGTQYF
NA	TRBV13	TRBJ1-3	TRBD1	TGTGCCAGCAGCCTCGGCGGGACAGCAGGAAACACCATATATTTT	CASSLGGTAGNTIYF
NA	TRBV30	TRBJ2-3	TRBD2	TGTGCCTGGAGTGTTAGGGGACTAGCGGGAACAGATACGCAGTATTTT	CAWSVRGLAGTDTQYF
NA	TRBV2	TRBJ2-1	TRBD2	TGTGCCAGCAGTGAAGCTTTGGGACTAGCGGCTGAGCAGTTCTTC	CASSEALGLAAEQFF
NA	TRBV2	TRBJ2-7	NA	TGTGCCAGCCAGCTCTTCGACTCTTCCCTCGGTGGCTACGAGCAGTACTTC	CASQLFDSSLGGYEQYF
once	TRBV30	TRBJ2-5	NA	TGTGCCTGGAGTGTATGGGGGGTCCAAGAGACCCAGTACTTC	CAWSVWGVQETQYF
few	TRBV29-1	TRBJ2-7	TRBD1	TGCAGCGTTCCGGGACAGGGGCTCTACGAGCAGTACTTC	CSVPGQGLYEQYF
NA	TRBV7-2	TRBJ2-1	TRBD2	TGTGCCAGCAGCCCTTGGACTAGCGGGAGTAACCATGAGCAGTTCTTC	CASSPWTSGSNHEQFF
NA	TRBV27	TRBJ2-1	NA	TGTGCCAGCAGTTTTGCGGGGACCCTCTACAATGAGCAGTTCTTC	CASSFAGTLYNEQFF
NA	TRBV5-4	TRBJ2-1	NA	TGTGCCAGCAGGACAGAGTACAATGAGCAGTTCTTC	CASRTEYNEQFF
NA	TRBV30	TRBJ2-7	NA	TGTGCCTGGAACCGGACTCCCTACGAGCAGTACTTC	CAWNRTPYEQYF
few	TRBV2	TRBJ2-7	TRBD1	TGTGCCAGCAGGACCCAGGGGGTTTCCTACGAGCAGTACTTC	CASRTQGVSYEQYF
NA	TRBV11-2	TRBJ2-2	NA	TGTGCCAGCAGCTTTAGGGGGGGCCCCCGGGGAACGAACACCGGGGAGCTGTTTTTT	CASSFRGGPRGTNTGELFF
NA	TRBV2	TRBJ2-5	NA	TGTGCCAGCAGCTCCTATTGGGAGGGCAGGGGAGAGACCCAGTACTTC	CASSSYWEGRGETQYF
NA	TRBV7-9	TRBJ1-2	NA	TGTGCCAGCAGCTCCCCTGACCGCCGCGGTGGCTACACCTTC	CASSSPDRRGGYTF
NA	TRBV7-6	TRBJ2-5	NA	TGTGCCAGCAGCGTAACCGGGCCAGGGAAAGAGACCCAGTACTTC	CASSVTGPGKETQYF
NA	TRBV28	TRBJ1-2	NA	TGTGCCAGCACGCAAGAGGTCTATGGCTACACCTTC	CASTQEVYGYTF